Below are 7 T cell receptor beta chains sequenced from a single sample in a study of shared clonotypes between healthy human individuals. The naive CD8 population came from CD45RO-negative cells selected for CCR7, without terminally differentiated effector memory CD45RA+ cells. Sequencing used immunoSEQ multiplex PCR; TCRdb keeps in-frame clones, though not all of them. Among about 2 million clones listed, about 95% were seen once. Sequences were obtained from naive CD8+ T cells sorted from blood. These receptors came from a man younger than 35 in good health.

The J gene is TRBJ2-3, the V gene TRBV30; TRBD1 matches at 7 bases. The germline V gene encodes CDR1 GTSNPN and CDR2 SVGIG (reference sequence). V gave up 7 bases and J gave up 1 base; unmatched junction bases: 8. The CDR3 is 14 residues long. CDR3: CAFHRGWGTDTQYF. CDR3 in DNA: TGTGCCTTTCACAGGGGTTGGGGCACAGATACGCAGTATTTT. The full variable domain, in which reference TRBV30 and TRBJ2-3 provide the parts outside the CDR3, is SQTIHQWPATLVQPVGSPLSLECTVEGTSNPNLYWYRQAAGRGLQLLFYSVGIGQISSEVPQNLSASRPQDRQFILSSKKLLLSDSGFYLCAFHRGWGTDTQYFGPGTRLTVL.

The gene calls are TRBV6-1 and TRBJ2-7, with D tentatively TRBD1 (5 bases). The CDR3 runs 15 residues. V was shortened by 4 bases and J by 0 bases, with 13 bases between the two germline ends. Germline V CDR1 and CDR2: MNHNS, SASEGT. The CDR3 bases are TGTGCCAGCAGTGTAGTCCAGGGAAGCTCCTACGAGCAGTACTTC. Amino acids: CASSVVQGSSYEQYF.

The rearrangement uses TRBV4-3 and TRBJ2-3, with 9 bases lining up with TRBD1. The CDR3 is 17 residues long. The germline CDR1 and CDR2 sequences are LGHNA and YSLEER. With 0 bases clipped from V and 2 bases from J, the junction kept 6 bases outside the gene matches. Here the CDR3 DNA reads TGCGCCAGCAGCCAAGACGGACAGGGGCTAACCACAGATACGCAGTATTTT. Translating it yields CASSQDGQGLTTDTQYF.

V is TRBV5-6 and J is TRBJ2-1; D is perhaps TRBD1 (6 bases). CDR1 and CDR2 from the germline V gene are SGHDT and YYEEEE. Trimming removed 0 bases at V and 15 bases at J, with 13 bases between. The CDR3 length is 12 residues. The CDR3 bases are TGTGCCAGCAGCTTGGATCCAGGGGCATCGTTCTTC. Translation gives CASSLDPGASFF.

This clone has just one count. The chain links TRBV27 to TRBJ2-2, with 11 bases lining up with TRBD2. Germline V gene data show CDR1 as MNHEY and CDR2 as SMNVEV (reference sequence). With V trimmed by 3 bases and J by 4 bases, 7 bases remained unmatched. The length of the CDR3 is 17 residues. CDR3 sequence: CASSFIPGLAVTGELFF. In DNA, the CDR3 is TGTGCCAGCAGTTTTATCCCGGGACTAGCGGTCACCGGGGAGCTGTTTTTT.

This sequence joins TRBV7-9 and TRBJ2-3, with 8 bases lining up with TRBD1. The germline V gene encodes CDR1 SEHNR and CDR2 FQNEAQ (reference sequence). This CDR3 is 16 amino acids long. J was trimmed by 4 bases and V by 4 bases; bases with no gene match: 10. The CDR3 nucleotides are TGTGCCAGCAGCTCGTGGGCAGGGGGCAAAGCAGATACGCAGTATTTT. Encoded protein: CASSSWAGGKADTQYF.

This clone was counted once. The chain uses TRBV7-8 and TRBJ2-5; 7 bases are shared with TRBD2. After removal of 7 bases from V and 0 bases from J, the junction contained 2 bases not matched to a gene. The CDR3 runs 13 residues. Germline V gives CDR1 SGHVS, CDR2 FQNEAQ. CDR3 nucleotide sequence: TGTGCCAGCACCGGGACTAACCAAGAGACCCAGTACTTC. This sequence encodes CASTGTNQETQYF.